One sample yielded the 22 T cell receptor beta chains listed below, sequenced in a study of blood T cell repertoires in COVID-19. Repertoires were generated with immunoSEQ multiplex PCR, while TCRdb's copy carries only in-frame clones and drops some. The repertoire consists of some 49,000 clones, with 80% to 85% occurring once and the leading ten covering around 22%. Material: peripheral blood. These receptors were collected from a woman older than 75 with COVID-19, enrolled during active disease.

The V call is TRBV7-6, the J call TRBJ2-2, with D unresolved. The CDR3 is 15 residues long. Germline V gene sequence: CDR1 SGHVS, CDR2 FNYEAQ. Trimming pared 0 bases from V and 4 bases from J, leaving 9 bases between. The CDR3 loop is CASSLASRGTGELFF. CDR3 bases: TGTGCCAGCAGCTTAGCCAGTCGTGGCACCGGGGAGCTGTTTTTT. Variable domain in full (rest from reference TRBV7-6 and TRBJ2-2): GAGVSQSPRYKVTKRGQDVALRCDPISGHVSLYWYRQALGQGPEFLTYFNYEAQQDKSGLPNDRFSAERPEGSISTLTIQRTEQRDSAMYRCASSLASRGTGELFFGEGSRLTVL.

The rearrangement joins TRBV9 to TRBJ2-2; 7 bases fit TRBD1. Trimming removed 3 bases from V and 6 bases from J; junction bases left unmatched: 5. The CDR3 contains 14 residues. The germline V gene has CDR1 SGDLS and CDR2 YYNGEE. The CDR3 loop reads CASSGPTGSGELFF. The CDR3 DNA reads TGTGCCAGCAGCGGACCGACAGGGTCCGGGGAGCTGTTTTTT.

J is TRBJ2-7 and V is TRBV5-1; 9 bases are shared with TRBD1. The CDR3 loop spans 15 amino acids. The germline V gene has CDR1 SGHRS and CDR2 YFSETQ. Germline trimming cut 4 bases from V and 1 base from J; bases unmatched to any gene: 6. As DNA, the CDR3 is TGCGCCAGCAGCAGAGGACAGGGGTATTCCTACGAGCAGTACTTC. Its protein is CASSRGQGYSYEQYF.

The rearrangement joins TRBV27 to TRBJ2-7, with 8 positions matching TRBD1. CDR1 and CDR2 from the germline V gene are MNHEY and SMNVEV (reference sequence). The CDR3 consists of 16 residues. Trimming removed 5 bases from V and 6 bases from J; junction bases left unmatched: 15. The DNA for the CDR3 is TGTGCCAGCAGTCCTCACCACGGACAGGGATTGCGCGAGCAGTACTTC. It is translated as CASSPHHGQGLREQYF.

This chain connects TRBV6-5 to TRBJ1-1; D is perhaps TRBD1 (5 bases). The CDR3 has 15 amino acids. Per the germline V gene, CDR1 is MNHEY and CDR2 is SVGAGI. V was cut by 7 bases and J by 5 bases, with 20 bases left in between. CDR3 sequence (DNA): TGTGCCAGCACTCACGACGGGGCAGGGAGGACTGAAGCTTTCTTT. Its translation: CASTHDGAGRTEAFF.

The sample holds a few counts of this clone. The chain carries TRBV6-5 and TRBJ2-3; a possible D gene is TRBD2 (6 bases). Trimming pared 3 bases from V and 3 bases from J, leaving 13 bases between. The CDR3 has 15 amino acids. Germline lookup yields CDR1 MNHEY and CDR2 SVGAGI. The CDR3 DNA sequence: TGTGCCAGCAGTTATGGTCGCGGAGGGACAGATACGCAGTATTTT. This gives the protein CASSYGRGGTDTQYF.

The V call is TRBV9, the J call TRBJ2-1; weak D call: TRBD2 (5 bases). V lost 0 bases, J lost 4 bases, and 11 bases lay in between. Germline CDR1 is SGDLS and CDR2 is YYNGEE. There are 15 residues in the CDR3. CDR3 in DNA: TGTGCCAGCAGCGTAGGGACTGATCAATACAATGAGCAGTTCTTC. It codes for CASSVGTDQYNEQFF.

This chain joins TRBV5-1 and TRBJ2-5; a weak D match, TRBD1 (6 bases). V was cut by 2 bases and J by 0 bases, with 8 bases left in between. The CDR3 spans 14 residues. Germline V gene sequence: CDR1 SGHRS, CDR2 YFSETQ. The chain's CDR3 is CASSFQGNQETQYF. DNA for the CDR3: TGCGCCAGCAGCTTCCAGGGGAACCAAGAGACCCAGTACTTC.

The chain recombines TRBV7-9 with TRBJ2-3; D might be TRBD2 (6 bases). Trimming took 8 bases from V and 0 from J, leaving 15 bases between them. This CDR3 has 15 amino acids. From germline, CDR1 is SEHNR and CDR2 FQNEAQ (reference sequence). This CDR3 is CASGPHGGSTDTQYF. The CDR3 bases are TGTGCCAGCGGCCCCCATGGGGGGAGCACAGATACGCAGTATTTT.

The chain is built from TRBV28 and TRBJ2-1; 11 bases are a match to TRBD2. CDR3 length equals 24 residues. Germline-derived CDR1 and CDR2 are MDHEN and SYDVKM. J lost 0 bases, V lost 2 bases, and 24 bases had no gene match. CDR3 sequence (DNA): TGTGCCAGCAGTTTAAGTATCGGGCTAGCGGGGGGAGGTATGTTCGGGTCCTCCTACAATGAGCAGTTCTTC. It specifies CASSLSIGLAGGGMFGSSYNEQFF.

This clone was detected only once. This chain joins TRBV30 and TRBJ1-6; a possible D gene is TRBD1 (5 bases). Looked up from germline, CDR1 is GTSNPN and CDR2 is SVGIG (reference sequence). The CDR3 sequence is 15 residues long. Trimming stripped 3 bases from V and 5 bases from J, with 14 bases between. CDR3 amino acids: CAWSHRTGDNSPLHF. Written as DNA, the CDR3 is TGTGCCTGGAGCCACAGGACGGGAGATAATTCACCCCTCCACTTT.

The chain links TRBV7-3 to TRBJ2-2, with TRBD1 matching 7 bases. The V and J ends lost 0 bases and 5 bases, in that order; junction bases with no gene match: 6. Germline V lookup: CDR1 SGHTA, CDR2 FQGTGA. CDR3 length equals 16 residues. The CDR3 coding sequence is TGTGCCAGCAGCTTAACGGGGAGACAGGGAACCGGGGAGCTGTTTTTT. Its translation is CASSLTGRQGTGELFF.

The V call is TRBV2, the J call TRBJ2-1; perhaps TRBD2 as D (6 bases). The CDR3 runs to 12 residues. Germline CDR1 and CDR2: SNHLY and FYNNEI. The germline V and J ends were trimmed by 8 bases and 6 bases, with 11 bases remaining between them. CDR3 DNA: TGTGCCAGCCGGGAGTGGGGCAATGAGCAGTTCTTC. Translating gives CASREWGNEQFF.

As DNA, the CDR3 is TGTGCCAGCAGCCAACTCGACTCTTCCTACGAGCAGTACTTC. It codes for CASSQLDSSYEQYF. The gene calls are TRBV7-9 and TRBJ2-7; no definite D call. The CDR3 runs 14 residues. Germline V gene data show CDR1 as SEHNR and CDR2 as FQNEAQ (reference sequence). The V end was cut by 5 bases, the J end by 1 base, with 12 bases between.

The chain has TRBV2 and TRBJ2-2, with 12 bases lining up with TRBD1. The V gene end was trimmed by 10 bases and the J gene end by 8 bases; junction bases not matched to a gene: 11. Germline-derived CDR1 and CDR2 are SNHLY and FYNNEI. CDR3 length: 15 residues. The CDR3 bases are TGTGCCATCCTCCCGGGACAGGGGGCGAGAGGGGAGCTGTTTTTT. Translation: CAILPGQGARGELFF.

J is TRBJ2-2 and V is TRBV11-3, with a possible D match to TRBD1 (6 bases). The germline CDR1 and CDR2 sequences are SGHNT and YENEEA. This CDR3 region has 15 residues. With 1 base removed from V and 6 bases from J, the gap between germline ends came to 12 bases. For the CDR3, the DNA is TGTGCCAGCAGCTTAGCAGGGGTGGTGGCCGGGGAGCTGTTTTTT. This codes for CASSLAGVVAGELFF. Variable domain in full (rest from reference TRBV11-3 and TRBJ2-2): EAGVVQSPRYKIIEKKQPVAFWCNPISGHNTLYWYLQNLGQGPELLIRYENEEAVDDSQLPKDRFSAERLKGVDSTLKIQPAELGDSAVYLCASSLAGVVAGELFFGEGSRLTVL.

This clone occurred once. CDR3 sequence reads: CASSLGTGGREDTQYF. Here the CDR3 DNA reads TGCGCCAGCAGCTTGGGAACAGGGGGCCGTGAAGATACGCAGTATTTT. The chain has TRBV5-1 and TRBJ2-3; 9 bases are shared with TRBD1. The CDR3 covers 16 residues. After removal of 0 bases from V and 5 bases from J, the junction contained 7 bases not matched to a gene. The germline gives CDR1 SGHRS, CDR2 YFSETQ.

The chain has TRBV12-3 or TRBV12-4 and TRBJ1-5; tentative D call: TRBD1 (5 bases). The germline V and J ends were trimmed by 1 base and 7 bases, with 8 bases remaining between them. The CDR3 spans 13 residues. The CDR3 reads CASSLVGGQPQHF. The CDR3 nucleotides read TGTGCCAGCAGTTTAGTCGGGGGACAGCCCCAGCATTTT.

Concerning this clone: Germline and junction disagree at one end, which may indicate a read error. The rearrangement links TRBV19 to TRBJ1-2; 9 bases align to TRBD1. The CDR3 totals 15 residues. The germline CDR1 and CDR2 sequences are LNHDA and SQIVND (reference sequence). The CDR3 region is CASSIDGRDRAHRVF. CDR3 DNA: TGTGCCAGTAGTATAGATGGCCGGGACAGGGCCCACCGCGTCTTC.

The chain employs TRBV18 and TRBJ2-4, with 10 bases identical to TRBD2. The germline CDR1 and CDR2 sequences are KGHSH and LQKENI. J lost 6 bases, V lost 0 bases, and 2 bases had no gene match. The CDR3 runs to 15 residues. The CDR3, as DNA: TGTGCCAGCTCACCACCAAGCGGGAGGGCAAACATTCAGTACTTC. The encoded protein is CASSPPSGRANIQYF.

CDR3 coding DNA: TGTGCCAGCAGCTTAGTGACAGGGGCGACCCAGTACTTC. The encoded protein is CASSLVTGATQYF. The chain has TRBV7-2 and TRBJ2-5; 8 bases align to TRBD1. This CDR3 has 13 amino acids. Losses at the gene ends were 1 base for V and 7 bases for J; bases not matched to a gene: 2. Germline V gene data show CDR1 as SGHTA and CDR2 as FQGNSA.

The rearrangement joins TRBV7-9 to TRBJ2-3; 7 positions match TRBD2. This CDR3 spans 15 amino acids. Trimming took 0 bases from V and 5 from J; bases not matched to a gene: 5. Germline V gene data show CDR1 as SEHNR and CDR2 as FQNEAQ (reference sequence). This chain's CDR3 is CASSLAGGSGDTQYF. CDR3 in DNA: TGTGCCAGCAGCTTAGCGGGAGGGAGTGGAGATACGCAGTATTTT.